This entry describes one T cell receptor beta chain. The antigen remains undetermined. This record comes from a study of beta chain features in type 1 diabetes. Trimming took off 5 bases at V and 7 bases at J, with 15 bases between the two ends. The CDR3 length is 14 residues. Germline lookup yields CDR1 MDHEN and CDR2 SYDVKM. Since all of the isolated RNA was reverse transcribed, expressed TCRB transcripts were what got sequenced. Clones were read by immunoSEQ multiplex PCR, and TCRdb kept only the in-frame ones, dropping some. The sample has 200,000 to 250,000 clones, roughly 14% seen once; the top ten hold roughly 0.019%. Study outcomes and limitations: People with Type 1 diabetes carried modestly yet significantly shorter TCRB CDR3s in all four CD4+ subsets.

This TCR derives from a man under 40 with type 1 diabetes. The source material was naive CD4+ T cells from blood. The chain uses TRBV28 and TRBJ2-1; D may be TRBD2 (5 bases). The CDR3 region is CASSTGSPGNEQFF. CDR3 in DNA: TGTGCCAGCAGTACGGGGTCCCCGGGGAATGAGCAGTTCTTC.